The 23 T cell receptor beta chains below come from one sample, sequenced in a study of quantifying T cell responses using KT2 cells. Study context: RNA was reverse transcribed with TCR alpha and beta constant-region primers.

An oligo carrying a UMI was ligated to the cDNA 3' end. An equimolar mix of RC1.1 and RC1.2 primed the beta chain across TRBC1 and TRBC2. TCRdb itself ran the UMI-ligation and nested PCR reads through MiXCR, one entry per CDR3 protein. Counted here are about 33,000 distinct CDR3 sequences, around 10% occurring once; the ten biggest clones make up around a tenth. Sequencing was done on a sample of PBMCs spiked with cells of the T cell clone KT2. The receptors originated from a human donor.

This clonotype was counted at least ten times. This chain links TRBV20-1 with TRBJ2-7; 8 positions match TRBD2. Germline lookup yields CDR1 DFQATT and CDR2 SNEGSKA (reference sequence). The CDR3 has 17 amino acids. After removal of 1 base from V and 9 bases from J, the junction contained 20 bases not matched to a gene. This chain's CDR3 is CSARVRTVVSGRTSQYF. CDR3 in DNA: TGCAGTGCTAGAGTTCGGACGGTTGTCAGCGGGAGAACTTCGCAGTACTTC.

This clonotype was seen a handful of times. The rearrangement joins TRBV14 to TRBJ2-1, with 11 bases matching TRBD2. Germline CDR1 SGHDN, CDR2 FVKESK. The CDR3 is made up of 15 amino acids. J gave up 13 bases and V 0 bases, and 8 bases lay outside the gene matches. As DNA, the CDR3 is TGTGCCAGCAGCCAAGATAGCGGGAGGGCCTTTAAACAGTTCTTC. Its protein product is CASSQDSGRAFKQFF.

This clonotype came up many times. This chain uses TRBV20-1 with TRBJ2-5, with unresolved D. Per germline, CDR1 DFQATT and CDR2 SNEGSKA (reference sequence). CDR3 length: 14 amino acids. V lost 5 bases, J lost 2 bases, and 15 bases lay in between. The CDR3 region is CSALPLTGQETQYF. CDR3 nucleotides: TGCAGTGCTCTGCCCCTAACTGGGCAAGAGACCCAGTACTTC.

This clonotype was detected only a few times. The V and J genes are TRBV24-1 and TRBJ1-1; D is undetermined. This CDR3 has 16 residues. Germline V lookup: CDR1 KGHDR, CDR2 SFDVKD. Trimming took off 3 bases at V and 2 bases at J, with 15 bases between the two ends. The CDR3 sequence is CATSDRAGPINTEAFF. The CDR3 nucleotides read TGTGCCACCAGTGATAGAGCGGGCCCGATCAACACTGAAGCTTTCTTT.

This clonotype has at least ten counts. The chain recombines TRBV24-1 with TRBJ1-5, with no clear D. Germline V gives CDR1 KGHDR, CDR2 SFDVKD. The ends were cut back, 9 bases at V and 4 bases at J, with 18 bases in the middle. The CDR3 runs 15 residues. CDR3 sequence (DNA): TGTGCCACCCCTTCGCAAGGCCGGGGTAATCAGCCCCAGCATTTT. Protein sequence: CATPSQGRGNQPQHF.

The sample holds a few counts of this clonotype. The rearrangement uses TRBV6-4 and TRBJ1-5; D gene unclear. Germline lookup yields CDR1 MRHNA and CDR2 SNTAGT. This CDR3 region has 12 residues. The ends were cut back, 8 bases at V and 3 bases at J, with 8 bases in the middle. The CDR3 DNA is TGTGCCAGCCCAAAGGCCAATCAGCCCCAGCATTTT. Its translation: CASPKANQPQHF.

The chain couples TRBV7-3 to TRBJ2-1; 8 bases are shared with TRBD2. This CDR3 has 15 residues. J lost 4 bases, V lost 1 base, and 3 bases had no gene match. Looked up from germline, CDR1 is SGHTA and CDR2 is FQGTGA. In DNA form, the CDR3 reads TGTGCCAGCAGCTTAAGCGGGGGGTCGTACAATGAGCAGTTCTTC. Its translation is CASSLSGGSYNEQFF.

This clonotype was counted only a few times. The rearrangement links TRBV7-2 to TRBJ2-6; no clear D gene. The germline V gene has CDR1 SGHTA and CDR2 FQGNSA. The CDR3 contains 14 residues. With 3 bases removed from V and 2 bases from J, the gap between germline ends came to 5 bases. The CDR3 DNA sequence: TGTGCCAGCAGCTTGGATCCTGGGGCCAACGTCCTGACTTTC. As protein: CASSLDPGANVLTF.

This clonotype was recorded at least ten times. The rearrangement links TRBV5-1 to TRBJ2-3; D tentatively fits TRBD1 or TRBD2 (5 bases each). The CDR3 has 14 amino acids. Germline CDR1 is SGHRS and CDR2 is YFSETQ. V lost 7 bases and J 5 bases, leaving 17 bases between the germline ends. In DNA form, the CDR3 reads TGCGCCAGCCGCCAGGGAGCTACTAAAGATACGCAGTATTTT. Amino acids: CASRQGATKDTQYF.

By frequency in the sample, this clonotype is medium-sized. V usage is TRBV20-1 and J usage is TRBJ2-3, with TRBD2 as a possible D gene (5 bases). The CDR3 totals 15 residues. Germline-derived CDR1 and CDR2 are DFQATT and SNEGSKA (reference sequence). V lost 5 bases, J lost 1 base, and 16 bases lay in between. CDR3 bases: TGCAGTGCTCAGACTACCTTTTGGGGCACAGATACGCAGTATTTT. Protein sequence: CSAQTTFWGTDTQYF.

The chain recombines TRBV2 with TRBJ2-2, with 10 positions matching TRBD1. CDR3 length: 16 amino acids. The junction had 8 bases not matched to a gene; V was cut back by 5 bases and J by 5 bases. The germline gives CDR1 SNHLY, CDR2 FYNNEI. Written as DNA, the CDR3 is TGTGCCAGCAGTTCCTGGGACAGGGGAAATACCGGGGAGCTGTTTTTT. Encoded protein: CASSSWDRGNTGELFF.

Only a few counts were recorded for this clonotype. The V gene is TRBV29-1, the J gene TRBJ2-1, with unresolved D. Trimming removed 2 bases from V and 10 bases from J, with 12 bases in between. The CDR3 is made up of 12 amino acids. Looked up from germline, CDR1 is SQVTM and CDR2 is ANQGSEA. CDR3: CSVERRRGEQFF. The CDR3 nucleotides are TGCAGCGTTGAAAGGCGTCGTGGCGAGCAGTTCTTC.

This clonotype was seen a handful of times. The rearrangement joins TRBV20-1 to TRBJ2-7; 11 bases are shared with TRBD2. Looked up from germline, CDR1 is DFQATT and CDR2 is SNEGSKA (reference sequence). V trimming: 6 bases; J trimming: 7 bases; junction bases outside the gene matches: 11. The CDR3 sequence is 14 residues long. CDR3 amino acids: CSAYFSGRAGEQYF. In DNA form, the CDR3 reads TGCAGTGCCTACTTTAGCGGGAGGGCCGGGGAGCAGTACTTC.

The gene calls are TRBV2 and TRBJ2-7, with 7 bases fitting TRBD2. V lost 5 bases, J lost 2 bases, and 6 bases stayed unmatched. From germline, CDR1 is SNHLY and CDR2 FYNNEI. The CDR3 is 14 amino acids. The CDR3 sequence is CASSLSGGAYEQYF. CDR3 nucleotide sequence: TGTGCCAGCAGTCTTTCGGGGGGAGCCTACGAGCAGTACTTC.

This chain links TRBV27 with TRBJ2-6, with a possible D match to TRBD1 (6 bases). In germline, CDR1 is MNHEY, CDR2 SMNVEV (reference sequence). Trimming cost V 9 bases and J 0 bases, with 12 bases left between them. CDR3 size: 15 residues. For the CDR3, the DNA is TGTGCCAGTAGACAGGCTATCTCTGGGGCCAACGTCCTGACTTTC. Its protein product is CASRQAISGANVLTF.

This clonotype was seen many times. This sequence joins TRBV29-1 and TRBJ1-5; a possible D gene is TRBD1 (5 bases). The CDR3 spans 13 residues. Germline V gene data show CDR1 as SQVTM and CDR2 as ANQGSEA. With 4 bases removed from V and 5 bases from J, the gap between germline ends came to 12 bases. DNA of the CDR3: TGCAGCGTTGGCGGGGACCGCGATCAGCCCCAGCATTTT. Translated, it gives CSVGGDRDQPQHF.

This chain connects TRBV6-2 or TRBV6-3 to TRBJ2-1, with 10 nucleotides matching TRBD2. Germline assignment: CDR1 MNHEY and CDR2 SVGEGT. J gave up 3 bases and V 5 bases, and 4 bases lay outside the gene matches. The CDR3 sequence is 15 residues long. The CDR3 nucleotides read TGTGCCAGCAGTCCCGGACTAGCGGTCTACAATGAGCAGTTCTTC. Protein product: CASSPGLAVYNEQFF.

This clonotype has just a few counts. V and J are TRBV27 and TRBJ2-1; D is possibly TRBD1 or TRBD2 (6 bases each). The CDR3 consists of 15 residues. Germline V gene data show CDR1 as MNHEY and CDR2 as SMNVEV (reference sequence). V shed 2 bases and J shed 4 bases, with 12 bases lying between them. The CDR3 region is CASSLIGGLYNEQFF. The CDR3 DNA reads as TGTGCCAGCAGTTTAATCGGGGGCCTTTACAATGAGCAGTTCTTC.

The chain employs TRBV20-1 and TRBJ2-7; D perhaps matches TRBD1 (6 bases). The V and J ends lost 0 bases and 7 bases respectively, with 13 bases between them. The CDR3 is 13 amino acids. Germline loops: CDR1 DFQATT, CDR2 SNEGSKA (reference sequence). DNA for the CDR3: TGCAGTGCTAGAGAAAGGCAGGGGAGTGAGCAGTACTTC. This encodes CSARERQGSEQYF.

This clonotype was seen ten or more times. CDR3 DNA: TGTGCCAGCAGTTTATCGAGGACAGTAACGTTCTTC. It codes for CASSLSRTVTFF. The chain employs TRBV12-3 or TRBV12-4 and TRBJ2-1, with a possible D match to TRBD1 (6 bases). V was pared by 2 bases and J by 15 bases, with 14 bases between. This CDR3 region has 12 residues.

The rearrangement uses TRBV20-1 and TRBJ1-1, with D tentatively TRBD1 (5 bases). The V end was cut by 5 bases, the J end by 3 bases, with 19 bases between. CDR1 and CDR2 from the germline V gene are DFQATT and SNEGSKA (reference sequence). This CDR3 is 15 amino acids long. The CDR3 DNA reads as TGCAGTGCTCCTAGAGGGGAGGGATCGTACACTGAAGCTTTCTTT. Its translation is CSAPRGEGSYTEAFF.

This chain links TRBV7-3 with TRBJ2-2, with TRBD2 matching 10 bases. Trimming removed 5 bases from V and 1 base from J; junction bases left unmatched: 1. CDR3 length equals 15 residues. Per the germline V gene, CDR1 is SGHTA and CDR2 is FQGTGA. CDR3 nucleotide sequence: TGTGCCAGCAGCACTAGCGGGAAGAACACCGGGGAGCTGTTTTTT. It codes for CASSTSGKNTGELFF.

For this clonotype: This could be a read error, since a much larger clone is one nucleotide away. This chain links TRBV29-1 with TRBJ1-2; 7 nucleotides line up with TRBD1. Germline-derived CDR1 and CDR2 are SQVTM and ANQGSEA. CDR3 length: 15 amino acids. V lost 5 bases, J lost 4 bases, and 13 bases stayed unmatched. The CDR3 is CSVLNEGQASYGYTF. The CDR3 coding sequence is TGCAGCGTTCTCAATGAAGGACAGGCCTCCTATGGCTACACCTTC.